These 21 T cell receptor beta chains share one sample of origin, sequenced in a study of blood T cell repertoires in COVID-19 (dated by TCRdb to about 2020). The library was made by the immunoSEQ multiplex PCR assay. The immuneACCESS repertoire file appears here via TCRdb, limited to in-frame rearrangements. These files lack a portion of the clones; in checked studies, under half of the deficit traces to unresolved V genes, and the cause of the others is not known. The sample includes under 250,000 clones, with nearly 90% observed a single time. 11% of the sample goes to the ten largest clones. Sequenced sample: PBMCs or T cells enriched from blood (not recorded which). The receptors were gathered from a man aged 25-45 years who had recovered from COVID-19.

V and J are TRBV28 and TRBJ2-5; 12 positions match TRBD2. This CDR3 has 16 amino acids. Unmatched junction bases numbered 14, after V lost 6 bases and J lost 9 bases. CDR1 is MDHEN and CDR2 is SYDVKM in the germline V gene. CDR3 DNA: TGTGCCAGCAGCCCGCGTCTAGCGGGAGGGCGGAGGTCCCAGTACTTC. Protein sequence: CASSPRLAGGRRSQYF.

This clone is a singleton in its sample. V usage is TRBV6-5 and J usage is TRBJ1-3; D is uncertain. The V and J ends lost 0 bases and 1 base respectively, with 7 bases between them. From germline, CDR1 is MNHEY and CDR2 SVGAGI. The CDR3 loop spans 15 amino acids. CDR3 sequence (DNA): TGTGCCAGCAGTTACTCGGTCAGGTCTGGAAACACCATATATTTT. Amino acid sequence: CASSYSVRSGNTIYF.

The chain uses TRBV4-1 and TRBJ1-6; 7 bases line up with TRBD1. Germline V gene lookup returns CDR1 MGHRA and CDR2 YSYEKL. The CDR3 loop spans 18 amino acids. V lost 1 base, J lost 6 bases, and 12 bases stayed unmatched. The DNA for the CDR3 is TGCGCCAGCAGCCAAGGGATCGCCAGGGGGATTGGTAATTCACCCCTCCACTTT. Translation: CASSQGIARGIGNSPLHF.

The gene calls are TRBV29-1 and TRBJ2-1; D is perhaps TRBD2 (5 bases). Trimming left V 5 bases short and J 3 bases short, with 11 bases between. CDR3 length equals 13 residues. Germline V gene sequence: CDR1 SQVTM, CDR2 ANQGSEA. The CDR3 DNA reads TGCAGCGTTCCCCTGGCGGGCTACAATGAGCAGTTCTTC. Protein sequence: CSVPLAGYNEQFF.

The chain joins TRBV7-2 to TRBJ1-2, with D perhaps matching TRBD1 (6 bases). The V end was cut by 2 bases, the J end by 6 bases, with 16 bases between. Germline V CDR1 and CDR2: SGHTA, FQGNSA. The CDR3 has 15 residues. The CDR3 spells CASSLFIPQGDGYTF. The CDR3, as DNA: TGTGCCAGCAGCTTATTTATCCCACAGGGAGATGGCTACACCTTC. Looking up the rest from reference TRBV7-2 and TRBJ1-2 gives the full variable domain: GAGVSQSPSNKVTEKGKDVELRCDPISGHTALYWYRQSLGQGLEFLIYFQGNSAPDKSGLPSDRFSAERTGGSVSTLTIQRTQQEDSAVYLCASSLFIPQGDGYTFGSGTRLTVV.

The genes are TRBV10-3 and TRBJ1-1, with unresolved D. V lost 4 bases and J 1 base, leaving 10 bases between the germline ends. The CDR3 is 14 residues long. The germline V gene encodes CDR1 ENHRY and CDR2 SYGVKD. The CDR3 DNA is TGTGCCATCAGTGCCGAATCGGGGAACACTGAAGCTTTCTTT. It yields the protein CAISAESGNTEAFF.

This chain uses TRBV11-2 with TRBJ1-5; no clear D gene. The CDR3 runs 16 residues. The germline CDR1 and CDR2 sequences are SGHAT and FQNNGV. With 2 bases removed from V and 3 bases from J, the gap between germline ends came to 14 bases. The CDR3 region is CASSLILRGDNQPQHF. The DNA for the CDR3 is TGTGCCAGCAGCTTAATCCTTCGGGGAGACAATCAGCCCCAGCATTTT.

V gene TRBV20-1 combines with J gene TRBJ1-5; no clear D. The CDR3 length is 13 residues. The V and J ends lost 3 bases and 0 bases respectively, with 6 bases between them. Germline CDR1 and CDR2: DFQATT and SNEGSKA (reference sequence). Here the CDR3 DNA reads TGCAGTGCTAGTTCAGATAGCAATCAGCCCCAGCATTTT. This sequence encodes CSASSDSNQPQHF.

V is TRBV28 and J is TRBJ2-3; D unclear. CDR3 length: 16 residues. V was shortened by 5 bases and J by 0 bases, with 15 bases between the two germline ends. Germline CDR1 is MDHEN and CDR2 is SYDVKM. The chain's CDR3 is CASSLDTSRSTDTQYF. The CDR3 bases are TGTGCCAGCAGTCTTGACACGTCTCGGAGCACAGATACGCAGTATTTT.

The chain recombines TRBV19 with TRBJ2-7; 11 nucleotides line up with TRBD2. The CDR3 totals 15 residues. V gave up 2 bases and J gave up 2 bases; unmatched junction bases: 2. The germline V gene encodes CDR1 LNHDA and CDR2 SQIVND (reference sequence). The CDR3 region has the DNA TGTGCCAGTAGTATAAAGGGACTAGCGGCCTACGAGCAGTACTTC. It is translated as CASSIKGLAAYEQYF.

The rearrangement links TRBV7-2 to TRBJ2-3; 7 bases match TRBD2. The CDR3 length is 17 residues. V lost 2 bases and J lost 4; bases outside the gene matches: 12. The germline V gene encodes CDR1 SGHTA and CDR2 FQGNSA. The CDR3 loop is CASSLKVSGKFADTQYF. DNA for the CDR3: TGTGCCAGCAGCTTAAAAGTGAGCGGGAAGTTTGCAGATACGCAGTATTTT.

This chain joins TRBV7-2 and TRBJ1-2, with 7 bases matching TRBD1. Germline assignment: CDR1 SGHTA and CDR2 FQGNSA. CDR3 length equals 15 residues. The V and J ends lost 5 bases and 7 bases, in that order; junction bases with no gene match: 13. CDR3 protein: CASSDRQGGLSGYTF. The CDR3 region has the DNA TGTGCCAGCAGCGATCGACAGGGCGGGTTGAGTGGCTACACCTTC.

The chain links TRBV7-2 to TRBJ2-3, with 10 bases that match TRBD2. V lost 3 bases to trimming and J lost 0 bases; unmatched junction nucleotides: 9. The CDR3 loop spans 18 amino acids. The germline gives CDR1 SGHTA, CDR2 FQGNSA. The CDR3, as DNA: TGTGCCAGCAGCTTGGTTGTCCTAGCGGGGGTTAGCACAGATACGCAGTATTTT. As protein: CASSLVVLAGVSTDTQYF.

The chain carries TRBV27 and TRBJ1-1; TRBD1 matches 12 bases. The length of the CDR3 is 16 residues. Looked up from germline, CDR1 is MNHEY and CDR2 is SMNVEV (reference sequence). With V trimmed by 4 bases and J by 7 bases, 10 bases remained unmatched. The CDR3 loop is CASSSRDRGRTGEAFF. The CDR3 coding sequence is TGTGCCAGCAGTTCTCGGGACAGGGGGCGCACGGGTGAAGCTTTCTTT.

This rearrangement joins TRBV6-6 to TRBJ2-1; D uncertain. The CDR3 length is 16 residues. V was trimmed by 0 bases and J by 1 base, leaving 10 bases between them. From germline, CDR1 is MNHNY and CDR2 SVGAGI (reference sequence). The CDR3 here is CASSYSSSFSYNEQFF. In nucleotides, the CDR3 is TGTGCCAGCAGTTACTCTTCGAGTTTTTCCTACAATGAGCAGTTCTTC.

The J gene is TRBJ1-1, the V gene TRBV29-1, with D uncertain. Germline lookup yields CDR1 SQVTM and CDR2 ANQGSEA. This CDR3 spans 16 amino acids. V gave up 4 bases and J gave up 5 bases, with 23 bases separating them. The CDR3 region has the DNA TGCAGCGTTGCCGAGGGCCGAAGGGATTGGGGTACTGAAGCTTTCTTT. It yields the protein CSVAEGRRDWGTEAFF.

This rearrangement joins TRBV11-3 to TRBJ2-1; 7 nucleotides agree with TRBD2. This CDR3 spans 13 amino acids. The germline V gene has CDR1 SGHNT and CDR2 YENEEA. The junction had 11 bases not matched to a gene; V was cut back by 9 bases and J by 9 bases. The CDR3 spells CASGRGGRGEQFF. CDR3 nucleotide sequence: TGTGCCAGTGGGAGAGGCGGGAGAGGTGAGCAGTTCTTC.

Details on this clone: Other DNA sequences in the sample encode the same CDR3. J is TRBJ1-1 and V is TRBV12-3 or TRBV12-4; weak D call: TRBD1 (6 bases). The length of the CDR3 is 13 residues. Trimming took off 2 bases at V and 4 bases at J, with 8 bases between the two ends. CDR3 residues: CASSLRGGTEAFF. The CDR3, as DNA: TGTGCCAGCAGTTTAAGGGGGGGCACTGAAGCTTTCTTT.

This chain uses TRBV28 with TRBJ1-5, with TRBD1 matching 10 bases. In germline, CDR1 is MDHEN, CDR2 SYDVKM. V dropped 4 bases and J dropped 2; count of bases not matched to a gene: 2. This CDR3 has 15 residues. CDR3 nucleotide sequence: TGTGCCAGCAGTTCCGGACAGGGGGGCAATCAGCCCCAGCATTTT. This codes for CASSSGQGGNQPQHF. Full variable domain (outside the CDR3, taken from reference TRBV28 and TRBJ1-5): DVKVTQSSRYLVKRTGEKVFLECVQDMDHENMFWYRQDPGLGLRLIYFSYDVKMKEKGDIPEGYSVSREKKERFSLILESASTNQTSMYLCASSSGQGGNQPQHFGDGTRLSIL.

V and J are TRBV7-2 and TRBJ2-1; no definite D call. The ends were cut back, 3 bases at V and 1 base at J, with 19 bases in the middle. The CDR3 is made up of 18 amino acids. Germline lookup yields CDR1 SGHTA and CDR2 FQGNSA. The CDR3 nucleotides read TGTGCCAGCAGCTTTAGCCCTCTAACGAGGAAGTCCTACAATGAGCAGTTCTTC. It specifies CASSFSPLTRKSYNEQFF.

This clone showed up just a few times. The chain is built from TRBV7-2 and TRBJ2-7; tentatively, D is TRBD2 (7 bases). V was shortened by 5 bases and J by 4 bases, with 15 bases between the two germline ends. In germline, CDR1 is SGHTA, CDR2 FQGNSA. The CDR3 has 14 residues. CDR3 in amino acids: CASSPQEGGYEQYF. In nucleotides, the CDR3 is TGTGCCAGCAGCCCCCAGGAGGGGGGGTACGAGCAGTACTTC.